These 9 T cell receptor beta chains share one sample of origin, sequenced in a study of T-cell reconstitution after alpha-beta-depleted transplantation in children. TCRbeta library construction was performed incorporating unique molecular identifiers. TCRdb redid the calling of the PCR reads with MiXCR, one entry per CDR3 protein. The sample consists of 210,000 or so distinct CDR3 sequences, approximately 10% of them appearing once. The sample here was PBMCs from the stem cell graft donor, taken from the stem cell graft. These receptor sequences come from a human donor who donated a stem cell graft to a child with acute lymphoblastic leukemia.

The sample holds many counts of this clonotype. The chain uses TRBV4-3 and TRBJ2-1, with 7 bases fitting TRBD1. V was clipped by 1 base and J by 12 bases; unmatched bases: 6. This CDR3 has 13 amino acids. In germline, CDR1 is LGHNA, CDR2 YSLEER. The CDR3 coding sequence is TGCGCCAGCAGCCAAGGGGGACAGAGGCCGCAGTTCTTC. Protein sequence: CASSQGGQRPQFF.

The V call is TRBV5-1, the J call TRBJ2-1, with 11 bases aligning to TRBD2. J lost 8 bases, V lost 0 bases, and 7 bases had no gene match. This CDR3 has 16 residues. Per germline, CDR1 SGHRS and CDR2 YFSETQ. The CDR3, as DNA: TGCGCCAGCAGCTTGGAGTTGACTAGCGGGGCCCATGAGCAGTTCTTC. Translating it yields CASSLELTSGAHEQFF.

The CDR3 here is CASSRDLQETQYF. The CDR3 nucleotides are TGTGCCAGCAGCCGCGACCTCCAAGAGACCCAGTACTTC. The chain has TRBV14 and TRBJ2-5; D is uncertain. V was cut by 4 bases and J by 1 base, with 7 bases left in between. CDR3 length: 13 residues. CDR1 and CDR2 (germline): SGHDN, FVKESK.

The rearrangement joins TRBV10-3 to TRBJ1-5; weak D call: TRBD1 (6 bases). Trimming took off 0 bases at V and 6 bases at J, with 18 bases between the two ends. Germline V gene sequence: CDR1 ENHRY, CDR2 SYGVKD. The CDR3 runs to 17 residues. This CDR3 is CAISESWFASRGQPQHF. DNA of the CDR3: TGTGCCATCAGTGAGTCCTGGTTTGCCAGCAGGGGTCAGCCCCAGCATTTT.

The sample holds many counts of this clonotype. The chain is built from TRBV7-4 and TRBJ1-5; 8 positions agree with TRBD1. CDR3 length equals 17 residues. After removal of 0 bases from V and 1 base from J, the junction contained 5 bases not matched to a gene. Germline values: CDR1 SGHVT, CDR2 SQSDAQ. The CDR3 nucleotides read TGTGCCAGCAGCTTAGCCCGGGACAGGCCGAGCAATCAGCCCCAGCATTTT. Translation: CASSLARDRPSNQPQHF.

For this clonotype: A much larger clone sits a single nucleotide away, making a read error possible. The chain employs TRBV7-2 and TRBJ2-3; D gene unclear. CDR3 length equals 15 residues. Trimming cost V 4 bases and J 0 bases, with 11 bases left between them. Germline CDR1 reads SGHTA; CDR2 reads FQGNSA. CDR3 loop: CASSSRPDSTDTQYF. As DNA, the CDR3 is TGTGCCAGCAGCTCGCGGCCCGATAGCACAGATACGCAGTATTTT.

This clonotype was counted a few times. The chain joins TRBV6-1 to TRBJ1-2; D might be TRBD1 (5 bases). V lost 6 bases, J lost 7 bases, and 21 bases lay in between. In germline, CDR1 is MNHNS, CDR2 SASEGT. The CDR3 runs 15 residues. The CDR3 protein is CASRTLHEGTTGYTF. The CDR3 DNA reads TGTGCCAGCAGAACCCTGCACGAGGGGACTACTGGCTACACCTTC.

This clonotype was observed many times. The rearrangement links TRBV5-4 to TRBJ2-5; D assignment may be TRBD1 or TRBD2 (5 bases each). Germline V gene lookup returns CDR1 SGHNT and CDR2 YYREEE (reference sequence). This CDR3 region has 13 residues. V was clipped by 4 bases and J by 1 base, with 8 bases between them. CDR3 DNA: TGTGCCAGCAGCATGGGGACCCAAGAGACCCAGTACTTC. Translation: CASSMGTQETQYF.

The chain has TRBV5-1 and TRBJ1-4; no reliable D call. Germline CDR1 and CDR2: SGHRS and YFSETQ. The V and J ends lost 0 bases and 3 bases respectively, with 9 bases between them. This CDR3 is built from 15 residues. CDR3 loop: CASSLEGAANEKLFF. The CDR3 region has the DNA TGCGCCAGCAGCTTGGAGGGCGCGGCTAATGAAAAACTGTTTTTT.